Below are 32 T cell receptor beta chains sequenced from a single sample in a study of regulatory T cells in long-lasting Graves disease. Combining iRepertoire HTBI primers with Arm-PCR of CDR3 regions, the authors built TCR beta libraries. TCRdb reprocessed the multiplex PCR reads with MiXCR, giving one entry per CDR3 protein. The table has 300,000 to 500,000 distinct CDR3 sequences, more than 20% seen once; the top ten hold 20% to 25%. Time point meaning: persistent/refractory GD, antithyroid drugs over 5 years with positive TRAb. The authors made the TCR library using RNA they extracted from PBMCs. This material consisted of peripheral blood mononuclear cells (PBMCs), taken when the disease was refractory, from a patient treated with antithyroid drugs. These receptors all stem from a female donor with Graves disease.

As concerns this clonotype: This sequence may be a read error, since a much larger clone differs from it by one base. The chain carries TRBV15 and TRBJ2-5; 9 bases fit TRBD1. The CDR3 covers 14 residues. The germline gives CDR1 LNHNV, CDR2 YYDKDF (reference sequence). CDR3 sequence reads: CATSLRTGEETQHF. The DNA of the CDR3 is TGTGCCACCAGCCTAAGGACAGGGGAAGAGACCCAGCACTTC. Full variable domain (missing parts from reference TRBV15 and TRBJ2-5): DAMVIQNPRYQVTQFGKPVTLSCSQTLNHNVMYWYQQKSSQAPKLLFHYYDKDFNNEADTPDNFQSRRPNTSFCFLDIRSPGLGDTAMYLCATSLRTGEETQHFGPGTRLLVL.

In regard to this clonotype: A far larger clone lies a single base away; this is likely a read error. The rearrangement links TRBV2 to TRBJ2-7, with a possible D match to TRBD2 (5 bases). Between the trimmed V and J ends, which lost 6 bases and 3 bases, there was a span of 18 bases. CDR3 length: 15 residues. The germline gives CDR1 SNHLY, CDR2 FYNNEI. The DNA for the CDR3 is TGTGCCAGCAGCTTAGCAGCTAGCAGAGTCTACGAGCAGTACTTC. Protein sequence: CASSLAASRVYEQYF.

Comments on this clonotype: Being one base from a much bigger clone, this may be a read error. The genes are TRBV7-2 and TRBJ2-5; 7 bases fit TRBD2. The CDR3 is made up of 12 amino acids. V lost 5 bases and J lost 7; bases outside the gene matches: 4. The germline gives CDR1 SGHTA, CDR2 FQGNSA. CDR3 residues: CASSGGGGTQYF. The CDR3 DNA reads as TGTGCCAGCAGCGGGGGGGGGGGGACCCAGTACTTC.

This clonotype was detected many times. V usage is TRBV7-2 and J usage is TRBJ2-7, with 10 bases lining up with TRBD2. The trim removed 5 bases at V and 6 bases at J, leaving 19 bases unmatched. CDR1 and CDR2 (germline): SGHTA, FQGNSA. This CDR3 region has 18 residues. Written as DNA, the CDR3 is TGTGCCAGCAGCCTATCCCGTTTCCTAGCGGGAGTAATGGGCGAGCAGTACTTC. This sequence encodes CASSLSRFLAGVMGEQYF.

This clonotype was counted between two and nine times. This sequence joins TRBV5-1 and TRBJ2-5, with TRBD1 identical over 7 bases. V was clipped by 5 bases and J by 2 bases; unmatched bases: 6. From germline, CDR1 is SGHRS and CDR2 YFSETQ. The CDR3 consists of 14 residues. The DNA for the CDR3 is TGCGCCAGCAGAGGAGGACAGGATCAAGAGACCCAGTACTTC. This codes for CASRGGQDQETQYF.

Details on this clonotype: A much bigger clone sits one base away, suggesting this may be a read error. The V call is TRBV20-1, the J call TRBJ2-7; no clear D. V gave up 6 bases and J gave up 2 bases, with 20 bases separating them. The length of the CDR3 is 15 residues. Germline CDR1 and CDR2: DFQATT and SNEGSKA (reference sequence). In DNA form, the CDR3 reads TGCAGTGCCAGTCGAATGTCTGGCGGAACCTACGAGCAGTACTTC. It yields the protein CSASRMSGGTYEQYF.

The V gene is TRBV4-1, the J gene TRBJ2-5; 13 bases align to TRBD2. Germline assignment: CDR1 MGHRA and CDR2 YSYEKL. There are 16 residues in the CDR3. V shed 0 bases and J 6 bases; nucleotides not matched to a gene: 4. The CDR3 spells CASSQELAGGRKTQYF. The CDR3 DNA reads TGCGCCAGCAGCCAAGAACTAGCGGGAGGGCGAAAGACCCAGTACTTC.

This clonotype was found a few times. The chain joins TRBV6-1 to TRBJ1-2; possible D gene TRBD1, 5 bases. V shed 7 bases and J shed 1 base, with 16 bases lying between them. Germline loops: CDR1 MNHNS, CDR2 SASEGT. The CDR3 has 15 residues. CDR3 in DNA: TGTGCCAGCACCTCCGAGGGGACCCTTAACTATGGCTACACCTTC. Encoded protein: CASTSEGTLNYGYTF.

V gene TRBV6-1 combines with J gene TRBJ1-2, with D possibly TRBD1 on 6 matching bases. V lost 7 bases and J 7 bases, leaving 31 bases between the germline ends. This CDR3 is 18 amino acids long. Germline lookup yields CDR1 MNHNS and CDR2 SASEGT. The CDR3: CASTNPSGRGTVMGGYTF. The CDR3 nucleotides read TGTGCCAGCACTAATCCTTCGGGCAGGGGAACCGTGATGGGTGGCTACACCTTC.

This chain's CDR3 is CASTLGGDTGELFF. For the CDR3, the DNA is TGTGCCAGCACCCTAGGGGGAGACACCGGGGAGCTGTTTTTT. The rearrangement joins TRBV12-3 or TRBV12-4 to TRBJ2-2, with D possibly being TRBD1 (6 bases). The CDR3 covers 14 residues. V lost 7 bases, J lost 3 bases, and 12 bases lay in between.

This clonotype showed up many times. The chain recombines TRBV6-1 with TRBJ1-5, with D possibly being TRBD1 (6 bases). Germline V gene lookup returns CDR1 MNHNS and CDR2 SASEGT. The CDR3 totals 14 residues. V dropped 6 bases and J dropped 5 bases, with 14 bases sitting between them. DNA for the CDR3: TGTGCCAGCAGCTCGACAGGCAAGGATCAGCCCCAGCATTTT. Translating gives CASSSTGKDQPQHF.

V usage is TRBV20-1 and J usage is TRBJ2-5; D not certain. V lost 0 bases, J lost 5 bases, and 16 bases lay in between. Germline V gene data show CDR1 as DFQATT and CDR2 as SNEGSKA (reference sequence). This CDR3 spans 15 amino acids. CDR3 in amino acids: CSARDVVRPVETQYF. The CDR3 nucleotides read TGCAGTGCTAGAGATGTCGTCAGACCCGTTGAGACCCAGTACTTC.

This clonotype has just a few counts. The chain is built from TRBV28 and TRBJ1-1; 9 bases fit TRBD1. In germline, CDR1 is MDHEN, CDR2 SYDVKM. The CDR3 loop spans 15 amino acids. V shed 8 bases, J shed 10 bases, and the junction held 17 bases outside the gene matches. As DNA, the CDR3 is TGTGCCAGCTGGTCCGGGACAGGGCGGTATTGGGGAGCTTTCTTT. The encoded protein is CASWSGTGRYWGAFF.

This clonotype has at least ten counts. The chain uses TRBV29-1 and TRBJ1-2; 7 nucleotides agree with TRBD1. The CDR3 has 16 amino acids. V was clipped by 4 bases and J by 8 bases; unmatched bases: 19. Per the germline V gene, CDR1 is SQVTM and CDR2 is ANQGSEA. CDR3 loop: CSVADKTRQGSKGYTF. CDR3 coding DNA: TGCAGCGTTGCCGACAAAACTAGACAGGGATCGAAAGGCTACACCTTC.

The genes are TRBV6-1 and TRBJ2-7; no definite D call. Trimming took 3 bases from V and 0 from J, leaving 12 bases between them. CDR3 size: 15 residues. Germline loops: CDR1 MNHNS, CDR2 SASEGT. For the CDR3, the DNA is TGTGCCAGCAGTGACCCAGGTGAAAGCTCCTACGAGCAGTACTTC. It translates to CASSDPGESSYEQYF.

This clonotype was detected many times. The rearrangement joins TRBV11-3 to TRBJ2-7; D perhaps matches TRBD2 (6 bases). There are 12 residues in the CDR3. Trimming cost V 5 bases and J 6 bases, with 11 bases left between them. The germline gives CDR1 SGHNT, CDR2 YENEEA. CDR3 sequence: CASSILGGEQYF. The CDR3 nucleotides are TGTGCCAGCAGCATTCTCGGGGGCGAGCAGTACTTC.

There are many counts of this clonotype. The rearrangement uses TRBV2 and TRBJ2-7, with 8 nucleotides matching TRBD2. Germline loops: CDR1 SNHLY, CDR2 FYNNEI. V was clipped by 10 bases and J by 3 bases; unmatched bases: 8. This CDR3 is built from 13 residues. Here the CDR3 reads CATQRESRYEQYF. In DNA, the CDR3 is TGTGCCACCCAGCGGGAGTCTCGCTACGAGCAGTACTTC.

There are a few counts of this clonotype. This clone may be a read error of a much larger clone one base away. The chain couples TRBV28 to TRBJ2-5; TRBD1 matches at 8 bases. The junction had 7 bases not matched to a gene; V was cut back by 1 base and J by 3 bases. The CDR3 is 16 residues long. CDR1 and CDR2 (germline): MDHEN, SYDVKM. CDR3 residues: CASSLYRGKIKETQYF. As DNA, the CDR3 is TGTGCCAGCAGTTTATACAGGGGGAAGATCAAAGAGACCCAGTACTTC.

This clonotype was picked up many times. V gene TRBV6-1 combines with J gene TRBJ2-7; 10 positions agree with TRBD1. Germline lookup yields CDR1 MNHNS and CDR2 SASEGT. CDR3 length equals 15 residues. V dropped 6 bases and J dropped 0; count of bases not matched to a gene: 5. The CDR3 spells CASRYGQGDSYEQYF. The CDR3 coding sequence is TGTGCCAGCAGGTATGGACAGGGGGACTCCTACGAGCAGTACTTC.

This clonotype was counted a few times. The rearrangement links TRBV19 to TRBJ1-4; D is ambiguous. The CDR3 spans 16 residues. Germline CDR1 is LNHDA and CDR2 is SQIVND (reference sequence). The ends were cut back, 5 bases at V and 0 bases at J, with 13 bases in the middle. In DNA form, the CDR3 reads TGTGCCAGTAGTTTCCTTGACGGCGCAACTAATGAAAAACTGTTTTTT. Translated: CASSFLDGATNEKLFF.

CDR3 bases: TGTGCCAGCAGCTTAGCCTCCGGACAAATAGGAAACACCATATATTTT. Amino acids: CASSLASGQIGNTIYF. The genes are TRBV11-2 and TRBJ1-3, with D possibly being TRBD1 (5 bases). This CDR3 has 16 amino acids. The germline V and J ends were trimmed by 1 base and 4 bases, with 14 bases remaining between them. Germline V gene sequence: CDR1 SGHAT, CDR2 FQNNGV.

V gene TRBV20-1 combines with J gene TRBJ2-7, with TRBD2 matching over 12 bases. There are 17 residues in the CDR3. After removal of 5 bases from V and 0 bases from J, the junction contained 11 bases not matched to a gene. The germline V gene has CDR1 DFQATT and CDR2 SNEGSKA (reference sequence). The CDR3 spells CSAAAPGTSGLSYEQYF. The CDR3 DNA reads TGCAGTGCTGCCGCCCCCGGGACTAGCGGGCTCTCCTACGAGCAGTACTTC.

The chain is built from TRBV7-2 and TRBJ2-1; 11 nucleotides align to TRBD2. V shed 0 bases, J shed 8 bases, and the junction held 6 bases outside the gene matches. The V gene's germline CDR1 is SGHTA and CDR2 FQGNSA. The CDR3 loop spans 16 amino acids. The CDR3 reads CASSLASSGRSHEQFF. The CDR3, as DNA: TGTGCCAGCAGCTTAGCCTCTAGCGGGAGGAGTCATGAGCAGTTCTTC.

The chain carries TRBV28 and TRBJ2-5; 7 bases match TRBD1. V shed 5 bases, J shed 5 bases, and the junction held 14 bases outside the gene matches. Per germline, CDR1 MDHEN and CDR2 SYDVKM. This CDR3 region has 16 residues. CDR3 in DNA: TGTGCCAGCAGTCTTACAGGGGCGAATGTCAGGGAGACCCAGTACTTC. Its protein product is CASSLTGANVRETQYF.

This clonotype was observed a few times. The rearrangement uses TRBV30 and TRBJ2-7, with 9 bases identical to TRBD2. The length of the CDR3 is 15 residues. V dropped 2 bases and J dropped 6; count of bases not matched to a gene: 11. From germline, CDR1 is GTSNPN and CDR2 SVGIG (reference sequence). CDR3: CAWSSGTSSLLEQYF. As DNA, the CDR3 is TGTGCCTGGAGTAGCGGGACTAGCTCTTTGCTCGAGCAGTACTTC. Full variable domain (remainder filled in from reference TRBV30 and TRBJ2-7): SQTIHQWPATLVQPVGSPLSLECTVEGTSNPNLYWYRQAAGRGLQLLFYSVGIGQISSEVPQNLSASRPQDRQFILSSKKLLLSDSGFYLCAWSSGTSSLLEQYFGPGTRLTVT.

Written as DNA, the CDR3 is TGTGCCTGGAGTTTTCCAGGGGGTAACACTGAAGCTTTCTTT. Its translation: CAWSFPGGNTEAFF. The chain is built from TRBV30 and TRBJ1-1, with TRBD1 matching 7 bases. With V trimmed by 2 bases and J by 2 bases, 5 bases remained unmatched. The CDR3 has 14 amino acids. The germline CDR1 and CDR2 sequences are GTSNPN and SVGIG (reference sequence).

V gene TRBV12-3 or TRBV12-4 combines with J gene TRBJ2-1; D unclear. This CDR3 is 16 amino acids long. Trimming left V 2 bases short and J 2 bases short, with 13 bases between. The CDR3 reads CASSLQLSDTYNEQFF. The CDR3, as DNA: TGTGCCAGCAGTTTACAGCTGAGCGATACCTACAATGAGCAGTTCTTC.

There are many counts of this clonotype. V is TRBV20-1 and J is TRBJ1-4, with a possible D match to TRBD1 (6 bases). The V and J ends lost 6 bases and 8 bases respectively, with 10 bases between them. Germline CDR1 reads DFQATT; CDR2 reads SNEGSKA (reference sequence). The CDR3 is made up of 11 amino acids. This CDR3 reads CSARGQEKLFF. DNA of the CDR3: TGCAGTGCCCGCGGACAGGAAAAACTGTTTTTT.

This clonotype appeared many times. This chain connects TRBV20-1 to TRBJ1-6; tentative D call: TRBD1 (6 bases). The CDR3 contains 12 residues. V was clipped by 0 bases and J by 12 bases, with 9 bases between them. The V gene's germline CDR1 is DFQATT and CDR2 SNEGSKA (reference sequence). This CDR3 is CSARDQTGPLHF. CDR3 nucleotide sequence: TGCAGTGCTAGAGACCAGACAGGACCCCTCCACTTT.

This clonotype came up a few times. In DNA, the CDR3 is TGTGCCTGGAGTGTGGGGGGGACAAAAGCCGGGGAGCTGTTTTTT. Residues: CAWSVGGTKAGELFF. This chain connects TRBV30 to TRBJ2-2, with D possibly TRBD2 on 7 matching bases. Looked up from germline, CDR1 is GTSNPN and CDR2 is SVGIG (reference sequence). V was pared by 0 bases and J by 6 bases, with 14 bases between. The CDR3 is made up of 15 amino acids.

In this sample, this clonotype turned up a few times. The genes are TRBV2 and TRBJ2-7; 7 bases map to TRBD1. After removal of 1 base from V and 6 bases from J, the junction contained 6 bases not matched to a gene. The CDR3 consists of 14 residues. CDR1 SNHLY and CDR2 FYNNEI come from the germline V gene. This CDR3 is CASSEVRGPGEQYF. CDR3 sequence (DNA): TGTGCCAGCAGTGAAGTGAGGGGGCCCGGCGAGCAGTACTTC.

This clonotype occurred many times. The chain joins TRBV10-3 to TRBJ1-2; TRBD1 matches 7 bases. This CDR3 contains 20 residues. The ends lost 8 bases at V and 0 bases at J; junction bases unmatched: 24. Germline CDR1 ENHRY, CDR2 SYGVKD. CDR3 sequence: CAIYSPTINRGGDSNYGYTF. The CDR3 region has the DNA TGTGCCATCTATAGTCCCACCATAAACAGGGGAGGGGACTCTAACTATGGCTACACCTTC.